The next 14 T cell receptor beta chains were all read from a single sample in a study of shared clonotypes between healthy human individuals. Assay used: immunoSEQ multiplex PCR; TCRdb lists only in-frame clones, some missing. The sample shows 1,400,000 or so clones, less than 99% of them seen only once. Sequenced sample: naive CD4+ T cells sorted from blood. Indicated subset: CD45RA+ positively selected. These receptors were collected from a man aged 25 to 40 in good health.

The V gene is TRBV6-5, the J gene TRBJ2-1, with D perhaps matching TRBD1 (5 bases). Germline V lookup: CDR1 MNHEY, CDR2 SVGAGI. The CDR3 extends over 16 amino acids. The V and J ends lost 0 bases and 3 bases respectively, with 12 bases between them. CDR3 region: CASSYSIGRDYNEQFF. The CDR3 bases are TGTGCCAGCAGTTACTCGATCGGCAGGGACTACAATGAGCAGTTCTTC.

V usage is TRBV30 and J usage is TRBJ2-3; D unclear. Germline lookup yields CDR1 GTSNPN and CDR2 SVGIG (reference sequence). The CDR3 has 16 amino acids. V lost 0 bases, J lost 3 bases, and 16 bases lay in between. DNA of the CDR3: TGTGCCTGGAGTGTACATATGGGATTCAGGACAGATACGCAGTATTTT. Translating it yields CAWSVHMGFRTDTQYF.

The J gene is TRBJ2-7, the V gene TRBV2, with D tentatively TRBD1 (5 bases). Looked up from germline, CDR1 is SNHLY and CDR2 is FYNNEI. V was pared by 10 bases and J by 3 bases, with 10 bases between. The CDR3 runs 11 residues. The CDR3 protein is CATSGFYEQYF. CDR3 DNA: TGTGCCACCTCAGGGTTCTACGAGCAGTACTTC.

Comments on this clone: Other DNA sequences in this sample translate to the same CDR3. This chain connects TRBV28 to TRBJ2-3; D call uncertain. Deletions cut 3 bases from V and 4 bases from J, with 5 bases between. The CDR3 totals 12 residues. The germline V gene has CDR1 MDHEN and CDR2 SYDVKM. CDR3 sequence reads: CASSLVSDTQYF. The CDR3 nucleotides read TGTGCCAGCAGTTTGGTATCAGATACGCAGTATTTT.

The rearrangement uses TRBV19 and TRBJ2-7, with 9 bases that match TRBD1. Trimming cost V 5 bases and J 2 bases; bases outside gene matches: 7. CDR1 and CDR2 from the germline V gene are LNHDA and SQIVND (reference sequence). This CDR3 region has 15 residues. CDR3 sequence (DNA): TGTGCCAGTAGTTCGGTGACAGGGGGTACCTACGAGCAGTACTTC. Its translation is CASSSVTGGTYEQYF. The full variable domain, its missing parts supplied by reference TRBV19 and TRBJ2-7, is DGGITQSPKYLFRKEGQNVTLSCEQNLNHDAMYWYRQDPGQGLRLIYYSQIVNDFQKGDIAEGYSVSREKKESFPLTVTSAQKNPTAFYLCASSSVTGGTYEQYFGPGTRLTVT.

V gene TRBV7-3 combines with J gene TRBJ2-3; D assignment may be TRBD1 or TRBD2 (7 bases each). The CDR3 totals 12 residues. CDR1 and CDR2 from the germline V gene are SGHTA and FQGTGA. Trimming cost V 5 bases and J 9 bases, with 12 bases left between them. The CDR3 nucleotides are TGTGCCAGCAGCCCCAGGGGGGGGACGCAGTATTTT. Protein product: CASSPRGGTQYF.

The chain combines TRBV6-5 with TRBJ1-2; 8 bases line up with TRBD1. Looked up from germline, CDR1 is MNHEY and CDR2 is SVGAGI. The CDR3 extends over 14 amino acids. V shed 0 bases, J shed 8 bases, and the junction held 5 bases outside the gene matches. Here the CDR3 reads CASSYSMPGGGYTF. Written as DNA, the CDR3 is TGTGCCAGCAGTTACTCGATGCCAGGGGGCGGCTACACCTTC.

The count of this clone is one. The chain is built from TRBV7-9 and TRBJ1-1; D is perhaps TRBD1 (5 bases). The germline V gene encodes CDR1 SEHNR and CDR2 FQNEAQ (reference sequence). V was trimmed by 4 bases and J by 4 bases, leaving 10 bases between them. CDR3 length: 13 residues. CDR3: CASSSGGVTEAFF. The CDR3 region has the DNA TGTGCCAGCAGCTCCGGGGGGGTCACTGAAGCTTTCTTT.

The chain combines TRBV15 with TRBJ2-3, with 7 bases matching TRBD2. V shed 1 base and J 1 base; nucleotides not matched to a gene: 14. The germline V gene encodes CDR1 LNHNV and CDR2 YYDKDF (reference sequence). The CDR3 totals 19 residues. CDR3 loop: CATSRAVSAGDQRTDTQYF. The CDR3 DNA is TGTGCCACCAGCAGAGCCGTGTCGGCGGGAGACCAACGCACAGATACGCAGTATTTT.

V gene TRBV29-1 combines with J gene TRBJ2-3; D is perhaps TRBD2 (6 bases). The CDR3 has 14 amino acids. Germline V gives CDR1 SQVTM, CDR2 ANQGSEA. The V end was cut by 6 bases, the J end by 0 bases, with 13 bases between. As DNA, the CDR3 is TGCAGCGTACCGGGACTCACTAGCACAGATACGCAGTATTTT. This translates into CSVPGLTSTDTQYF.

Worth noting for this clone: Different DNA sequences within this sample yield the same CDR3. The V and J genes are TRBV11-3 and TRBJ2-5, with D hard to call. The V and J ends lost 1 base and 2 bases respectively, with 5 bases between them. The germline gives CDR1 SGHNT, CDR2 YENEEA. The CDR3 is 13 residues long. CDR3 sequence: CASSLGHQETQYF. The CDR3 bases are TGTGCCAGCAGCTTAGGTCATCAAGAGACCCAGTACTTC.

The chain employs TRBV9 and TRBJ2-5, with a tentative D call TRBD1 (5 bases). Germline loops: CDR1 SGDLS, CDR2 YYNGEE. CDR3 length: 14 amino acids. V was clipped by 0 bases and J by 4 bases, with 10 bases between them. CDR3 residues: CASSVGDQGETQYF. DNA of the CDR3: TGTGCCAGCAGCGTAGGCGACCAGGGAGAGACCCAGTACTTC.

The chain couples TRBV29-1 to TRBJ2-1; 7 bases line up with TRBD2. Per germline, CDR1 SQVTM and CDR2 ANQGSEA. This CDR3 has 15 amino acids. Trimming at V came to 2 bases and at J to 9 bases, leaving 13 bases not matched to a gene. In DNA, the CDR3 is TGCAGCGTTGAACCCCTAGCGGCTCAGTTTAGTGAGCAGTTCTTC. It translates to CSVEPLAAQFSEQFF.

The gene calls are TRBV19 and TRBJ1-5, with 9 positions matching TRBD1. The V gene's germline CDR1 is LNHDA and CDR2 SQIVND (reference sequence). V shed 6 bases and J 0 bases; nucleotides not matched to a gene: 6. The CDR3 covers 16 residues. CDR3 loop: CASRTDRGHSNQPQHF. CDR3 nucleotide sequence: TGTGCCAGTAGAACGGACAGGGGTCATAGCAATCAGCCCCAGCATTTT.